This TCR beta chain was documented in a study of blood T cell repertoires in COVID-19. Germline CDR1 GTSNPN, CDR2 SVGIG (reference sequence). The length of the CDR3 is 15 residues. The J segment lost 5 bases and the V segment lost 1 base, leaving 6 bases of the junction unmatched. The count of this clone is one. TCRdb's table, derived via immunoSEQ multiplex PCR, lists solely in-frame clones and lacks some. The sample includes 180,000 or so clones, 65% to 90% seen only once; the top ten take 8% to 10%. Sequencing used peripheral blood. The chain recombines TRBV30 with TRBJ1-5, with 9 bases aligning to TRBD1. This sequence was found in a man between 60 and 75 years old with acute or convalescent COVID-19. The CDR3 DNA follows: TGTGCCTGGAGTGAGGGGACAGGGCCTCATCAGCCCCAGCATTTT. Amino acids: CAWSEGTGPHQPQHF.